This T cell receptor (beta chain) was observed in a study of cytomegalovirus exposure and HLA in healthy donors. Regarding the study as a whole: Later analysis suggested links between common viral pathogens and several top significant clusters.

This clone was seen more than once but under ten times. Its matching antigen is unknown. Donors sampled were nominally healthy, though unrecorded immune exposures were likely. The PCR was carried out with 60 Vbeta primers and 13 Jbeta primers. Method: immunoSEQ multiplex PCR; TCRdb's copy keeps in-frame clones and lacks some. The sample lists 100,000 to 150,000 clones; approximately 81% were seen once. The CDR3 runs to 11 residues. V lost 10 bases and J 4 bases, leaving 11 bases between the germline ends. Germline V gene lookup returns CDR1 ENHRY and CDR2 SYGVKD. The specimen sequenced was PBMCs. The origin of this receptor is a man aged 18 to 30 in good health and CMV-seronegative. The J gene is TRBJ2-7, the V gene TRBV10-3, with D perhaps matching TRBD2 (5 bases). This CDR3 is CATRADYEQYF. The CDR3 coding sequence is TGTGCCACGCGGGCGGATTACGAGCAGTACTTC.